The clone carrying this T cell receptor beta chain was counted only a few times. Its antigen is still unknown. The record originates from a study of cytomegalovirus exposure and HLA in healthy donors. The study's findings and limits: Accurate prediction of most subjects' HLA-A and HLA-B alleles from TCR beta sequences was reported.

The PCR was carried out with 60 Vbeta primers and 13 Jbeta primers. Sequencing was performed with immunoSEQ multiplex PCR; in TCRdb, only in-frame clones are kept and a portion is missing. Among 100,000 to 150,000 clones listed, roughly four fifths were seen once. CDR3 size: 14 residues. J gave up 2 bases and V 6 bases, and 4 bases lay outside the gene matches. Germline loops: CDR1 SGHTA, CDR2 FQGNSA. V usage is TRBV7-2 and J usage is TRBJ2-3; 8 bases are a match to TRBD1. This TCR was sampled from a woman aged 45 to 65 in good health and CMV-seropositive. The source material was PBMCs. Here the CDR3 DNA reads TGTGCCAGCAGGTACAGGGGGTCCACAGATACGCAGTATTTT. This translates into CASRYRGSTDTQYF.